This T cell receptor (beta chain) emerged from a study of CXCR3-negative and CXCR3-positive naive CD8 T cells. Study-wide results and limits: More hydrophobic TRB CDR3s were found in CXCR3-positive naive cells than in CXCR3-negative naive cells. Researchers reported similar TRBV-TRBJ usage in naive CXCR3-negative and CXCR3-positive cells, though memory differed.

Comment on this clonotype: The antigen remains undetermined.

With UMI labels, 5' RACE was used to prepare the TRB cDNA libraries. Reanalyzing the 5' RACE reads, TCRdb keeps one entry per CDR3 protein, without DNA. This sample's table reports about 140,000 distinct CDR3 sequences. The sequence derives from a human donor in good health. Some clones in this sample may be carry-over from other donors' samples. What was sequenced was naive CXCR3+ CD8+ T cells from blood. Stated subset: CD45RO-CCR7+CD27+CD95- naive CD8+ T cells expressing CXCR3 (TNR3+).

The CDR3 here is CASSLDGESEQYF. The V call is TRBV5-6, the J call TRBJ2-7. CDR3 length: 13 amino acids. CDR1 is SGHDT and CDR2 is YYEEEE in the germline V gene.